Shown below are 2 T cell receptor beta chains from a single sample sequenced in a study of T cell responses to AZD1222 COVID-19 vaccine. Method: immunoSEQ multiplex PCR; TCRdb's copy keeps in-frame clones and lacks some. In the table there are 150,000 to 200,000 clones, 90% of which are singletons. The sample consisted of peripheral blood, taken on day 0 of AZD1222 vaccination. The receptors were gathered from an adult in good health.

The V gene is TRBV6-5, the J gene TRBJ1-2; D unclear. V lost 5 bases and J 0 bases, leaving 7 bases between the germline ends. The CDR3 runs to 13 residues. Germline assignment: CDR1 MNHEY and CDR2 SVGAGI. The CDR3 is CASSLGPNYGYTF. CDR3 in DNA: TGTGCCAGCAGTCTCGGCCCTAACTATGGCTACACCTTC.

This chain links TRBV18 with TRBJ1-3; a weak D match, TRBD1 (6 bases). V gave up 5 bases and J gave up 0 bases, with 14 bases separating them. From germline, CDR1 is KGHSH and CDR2 LQKENI. CDR3 length: 16 residues. DNA for the CDR3: TGTGCCAGCTCATCCAGGGGAAGTAGCTCTGGAAACACCATATATTTT. Translation: CASSSRGSSSGNTIYF.